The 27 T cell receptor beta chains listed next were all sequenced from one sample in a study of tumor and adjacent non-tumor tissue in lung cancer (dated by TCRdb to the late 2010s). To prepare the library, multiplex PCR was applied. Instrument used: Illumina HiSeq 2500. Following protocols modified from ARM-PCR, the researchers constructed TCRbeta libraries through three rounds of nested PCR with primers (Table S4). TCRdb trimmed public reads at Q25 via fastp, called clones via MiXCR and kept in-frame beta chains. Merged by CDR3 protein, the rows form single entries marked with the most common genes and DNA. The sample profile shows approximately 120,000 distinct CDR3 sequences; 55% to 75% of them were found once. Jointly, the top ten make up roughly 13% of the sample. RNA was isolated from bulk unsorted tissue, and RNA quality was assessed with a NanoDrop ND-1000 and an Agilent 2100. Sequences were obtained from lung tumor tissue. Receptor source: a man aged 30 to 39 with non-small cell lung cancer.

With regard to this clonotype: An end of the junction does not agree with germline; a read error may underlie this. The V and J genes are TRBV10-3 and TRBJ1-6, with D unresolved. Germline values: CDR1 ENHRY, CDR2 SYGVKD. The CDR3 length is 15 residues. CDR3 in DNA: TGTGCCATCAATTCCGGGCAGTCCTATAATTCACTCCTCCACTTT. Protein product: CAINSGQSYNSLLHF.

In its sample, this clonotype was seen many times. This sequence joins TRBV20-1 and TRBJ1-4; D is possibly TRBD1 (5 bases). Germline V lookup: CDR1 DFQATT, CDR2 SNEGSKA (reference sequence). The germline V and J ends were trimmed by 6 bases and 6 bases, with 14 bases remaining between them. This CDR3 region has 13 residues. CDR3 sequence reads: CSAPGPRHEKLFF. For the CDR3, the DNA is TGCAGTGCCCCGGGGCCCCGGCATGAAAAACTGTTTTTT.

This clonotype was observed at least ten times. In DNA form, the CDR3 reads TGTGCCAGCAGTGAGAACTACCCGACCGTGGAGCAGTACTTC. This codes for CASSENYPTVEQYF. The chain uses TRBV6-1 and TRBJ2-7; no reliable D call. The CDR3 spans 14 residues. Germline V gives CDR1 MNHNS, CDR2 SASEGT. V lost 3 bases and J lost 7, with 16 bases in between.

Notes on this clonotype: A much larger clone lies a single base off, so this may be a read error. CDR3 nucleotide sequence: TGTGCCAGCAATTACTCTTACCAAGAGACCCAGTACTTC. Its translation is CASNYSYQETQYF. The chain links TRBV6-5 to TRBJ2-5; no definite D call. The CDR3 runs to 13 residues. Germline CDR1 MNHEY, CDR2 SVGAGI.

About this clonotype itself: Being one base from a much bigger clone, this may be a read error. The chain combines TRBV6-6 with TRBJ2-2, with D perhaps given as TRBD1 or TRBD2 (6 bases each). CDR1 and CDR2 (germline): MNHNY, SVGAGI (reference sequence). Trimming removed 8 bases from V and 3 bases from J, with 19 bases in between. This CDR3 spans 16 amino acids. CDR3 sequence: CASCWNRDSDTGELFF. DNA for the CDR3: TGTGCCAGCTGTTGGAACAGGGACTCGGACACCGGGGAGCTGTTTTTT.

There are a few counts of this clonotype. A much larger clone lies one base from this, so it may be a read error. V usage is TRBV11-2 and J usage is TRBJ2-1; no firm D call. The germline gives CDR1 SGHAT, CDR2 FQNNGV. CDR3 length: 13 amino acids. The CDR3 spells CTSSLDRPHGQFF. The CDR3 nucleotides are TGTACCAGCAGCTTAGACCGGCCGCATGGGCAGTTCTTC.

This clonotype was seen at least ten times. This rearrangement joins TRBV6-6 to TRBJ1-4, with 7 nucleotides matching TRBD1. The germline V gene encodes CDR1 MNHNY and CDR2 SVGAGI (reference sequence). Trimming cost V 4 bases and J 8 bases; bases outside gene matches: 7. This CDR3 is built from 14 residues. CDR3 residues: CASSSDREEEKLFF. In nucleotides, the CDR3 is TGTGCCAGCAGTTCAGACAGGGAGGAGGAAAAACTGTTTTTT.

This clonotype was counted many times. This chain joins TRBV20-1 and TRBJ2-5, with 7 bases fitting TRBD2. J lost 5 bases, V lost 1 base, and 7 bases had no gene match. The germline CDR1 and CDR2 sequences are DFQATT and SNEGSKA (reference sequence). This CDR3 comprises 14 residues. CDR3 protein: CSARAWQAGETQYF. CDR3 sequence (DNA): TGCAGTGCTAGAGCATGGCAAGCGGGGGAGACCCAGTACTTC.

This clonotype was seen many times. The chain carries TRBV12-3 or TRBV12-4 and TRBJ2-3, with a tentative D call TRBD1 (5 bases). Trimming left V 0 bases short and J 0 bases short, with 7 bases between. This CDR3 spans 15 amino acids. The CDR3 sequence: CASSLADSSTDTQYF. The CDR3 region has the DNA TGTGCCAGCAGTTTAGCCGACAGCAGCACAGATACGCAGTATTTT.

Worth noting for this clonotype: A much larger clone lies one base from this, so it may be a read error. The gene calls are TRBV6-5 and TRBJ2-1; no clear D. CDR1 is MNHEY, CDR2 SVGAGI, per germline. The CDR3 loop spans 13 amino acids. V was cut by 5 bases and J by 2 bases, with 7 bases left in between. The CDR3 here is CASSRAPYNEQFF. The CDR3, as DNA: TGTGCCAGCAGTCGGGCACCCTACAATGAGCAGTTCTTC.

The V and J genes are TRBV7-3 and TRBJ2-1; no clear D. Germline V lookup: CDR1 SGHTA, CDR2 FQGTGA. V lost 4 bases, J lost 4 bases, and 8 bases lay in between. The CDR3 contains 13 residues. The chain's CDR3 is CASSWGPYNEQFF. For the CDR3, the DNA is TGTGCCAGCAGCTGGGGTCCATACAATGAGCAGTTCTTC.

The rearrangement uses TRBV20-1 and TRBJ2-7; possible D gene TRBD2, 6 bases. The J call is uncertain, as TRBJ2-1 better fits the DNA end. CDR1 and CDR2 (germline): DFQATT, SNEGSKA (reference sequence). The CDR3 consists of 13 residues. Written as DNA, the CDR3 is TGCAGTGCTGGAGGGCGGGGCCCCTACGAGCAGTTCTTC. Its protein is CSAGGRGPYEQFF.

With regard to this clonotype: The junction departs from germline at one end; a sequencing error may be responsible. DNA for the CDR3: TGTGCCAGCAGCCCGGGCGGGATCTATAACTATGACTACACCTTC. Encoded protein: CASSPGGIYNYDYTF. This sequence joins TRBV6-2 or TRBV6-3 and TRBJ1-2; D call uncertain. CDR1 is MNHEY and CDR2 is SVGEGT in the germline V gene. This CDR3 is 15 amino acids long.

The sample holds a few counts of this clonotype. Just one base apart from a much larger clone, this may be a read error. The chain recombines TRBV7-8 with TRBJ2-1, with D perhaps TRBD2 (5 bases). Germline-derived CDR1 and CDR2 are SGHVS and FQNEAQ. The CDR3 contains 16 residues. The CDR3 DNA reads TGTGTCAGCAGCTTAGTTTCCAGCGGCACCTACAATGAGCAGTTCTTC. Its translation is CVSSLVSSGTYNEQFF.

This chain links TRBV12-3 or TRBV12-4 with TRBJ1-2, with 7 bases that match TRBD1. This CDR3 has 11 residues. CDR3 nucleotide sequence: TGTGCTGGCAGAAGGGGGACAGACTACACCTTC. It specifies CAGRRGTDYTF.

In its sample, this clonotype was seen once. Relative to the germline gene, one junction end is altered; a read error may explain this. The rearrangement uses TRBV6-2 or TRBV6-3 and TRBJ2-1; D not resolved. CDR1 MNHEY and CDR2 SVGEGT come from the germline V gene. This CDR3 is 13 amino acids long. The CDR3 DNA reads TGTGCCAGCAGTTACGGCAGAAACAATGAGCGGTTCTTC. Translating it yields CASSYGRNNERFF.

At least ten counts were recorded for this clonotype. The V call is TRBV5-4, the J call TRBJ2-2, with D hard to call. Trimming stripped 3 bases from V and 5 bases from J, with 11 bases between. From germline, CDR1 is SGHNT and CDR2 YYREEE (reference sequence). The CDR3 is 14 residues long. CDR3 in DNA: TGTGCCAGCAGCTCATCGGTGCGGACCGGGGAGCTGTTTTTT. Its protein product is CASSSSVRTGELFF.

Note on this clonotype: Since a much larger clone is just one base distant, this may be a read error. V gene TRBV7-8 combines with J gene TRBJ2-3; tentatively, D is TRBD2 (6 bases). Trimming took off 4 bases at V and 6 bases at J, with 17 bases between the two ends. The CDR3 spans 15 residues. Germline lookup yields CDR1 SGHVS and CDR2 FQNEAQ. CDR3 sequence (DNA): TGTGCCAGCAGCTCACCTAGCGAGGGCGCGGATACGCAGTATTTT. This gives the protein CASSSPSEGADTQYF.

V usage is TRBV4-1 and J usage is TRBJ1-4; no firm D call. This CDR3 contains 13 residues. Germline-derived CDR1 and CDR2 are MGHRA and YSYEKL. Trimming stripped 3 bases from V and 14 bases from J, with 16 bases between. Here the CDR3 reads CASSQARRFELFF. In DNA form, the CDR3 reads TGCGCCAGCAGCCAGGCCAGGAGGTTCGAGCTGTTTTTT.

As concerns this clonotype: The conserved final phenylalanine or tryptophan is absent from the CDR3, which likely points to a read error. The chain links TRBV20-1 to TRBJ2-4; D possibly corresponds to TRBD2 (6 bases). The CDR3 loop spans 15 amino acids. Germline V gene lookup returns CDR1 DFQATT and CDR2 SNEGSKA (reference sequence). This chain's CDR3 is CIASVVGRAKNIQYL. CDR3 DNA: TGCATTGCTAGCGTGGTAGGGAGAGCCAAAAACATTCAGTACTTG.

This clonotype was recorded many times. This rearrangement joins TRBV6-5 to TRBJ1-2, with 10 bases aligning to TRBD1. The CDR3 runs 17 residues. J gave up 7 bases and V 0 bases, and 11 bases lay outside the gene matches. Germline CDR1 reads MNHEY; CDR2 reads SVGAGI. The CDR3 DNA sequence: TGTGCCAGCAGTTACTCCAGCCTTGGACAGGGGGGTAGTGGCTACACCTTC. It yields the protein CASSYSSLGQGGSGYTF.

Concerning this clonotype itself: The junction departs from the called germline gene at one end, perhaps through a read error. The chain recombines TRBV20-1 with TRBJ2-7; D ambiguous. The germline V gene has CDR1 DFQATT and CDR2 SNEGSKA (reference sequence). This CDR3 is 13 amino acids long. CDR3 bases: TGCGGTGCTAGAGGACCCAGAGCTGTCCAGCACTACTTC. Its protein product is CGARGPRAVQHYF.

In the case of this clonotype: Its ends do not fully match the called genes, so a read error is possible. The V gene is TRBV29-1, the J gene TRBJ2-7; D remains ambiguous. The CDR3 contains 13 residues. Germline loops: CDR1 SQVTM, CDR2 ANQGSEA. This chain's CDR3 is CSVEDTVRREQYF. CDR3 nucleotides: TGCAGCGTTGAAGACACCGTAAGAAGAGAGCAGTATTTC.

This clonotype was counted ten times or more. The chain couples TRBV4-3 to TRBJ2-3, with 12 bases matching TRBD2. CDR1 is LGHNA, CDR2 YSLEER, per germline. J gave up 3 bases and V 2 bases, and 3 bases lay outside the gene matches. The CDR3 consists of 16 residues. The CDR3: CASSQILAGGTDTQYF. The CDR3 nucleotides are TGCGCCAGCAGCCAAATACTAGCGGGGGGAACAGATACGCAGTATTTT.

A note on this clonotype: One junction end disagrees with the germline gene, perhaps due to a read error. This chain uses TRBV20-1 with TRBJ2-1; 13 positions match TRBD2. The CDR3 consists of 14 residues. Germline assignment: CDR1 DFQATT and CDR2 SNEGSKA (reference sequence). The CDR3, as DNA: TGCGGTGCGGGACTAGCGGGAACTTTGGATGAGCAGTTATTC. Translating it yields CGAGLAGTLDEQLF.

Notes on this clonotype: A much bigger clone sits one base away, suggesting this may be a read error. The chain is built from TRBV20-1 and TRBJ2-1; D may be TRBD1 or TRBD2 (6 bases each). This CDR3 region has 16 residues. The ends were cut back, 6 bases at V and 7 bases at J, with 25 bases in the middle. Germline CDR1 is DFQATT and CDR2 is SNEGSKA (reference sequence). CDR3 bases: TGCAGTGCCTACGACATAGCCGGGGGCTGGGGTAATGAGCAGTTCTTC. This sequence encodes CSAYDIAGGWGNEQFF.

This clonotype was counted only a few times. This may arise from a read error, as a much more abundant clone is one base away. CDR3 coding DNA: TGCAATGCTCCTGCCGCGGACGGGGAAGAGACCCAGTACTTC. The encoded protein is CNAPAADGEETQYF. The chain links TRBV20-1 to TRBJ2-5; D is possibly TRBD2 (5 bases). The CDR3 loop spans 14 amino acids. The V gene's germline CDR1 is DFQATT and CDR2 SNEGSKA (reference sequence).